Below, 23 T cell receptor beta chains from the same sample are listed, as sequenced in a study of cytomegalovirus exposure and HLA in healthy donors. The PCR contained 60 Vbeta and 13 Jbeta primers. Using immunoSEQ multiplex PCR, the repertoire was profiled, and TCRdb retains in-frame clones only, with some absent. The sample has under 150,000 clones; 80% to 85% are singletons. Sequencing used PBMCs. The receptors stem from a woman aged 25 to 39 in good health and CMV-seronegative.

The genes are TRBV18 and TRBJ2-5, with TRBD2 as a possible D gene (5 bases). Trimming left V 0 bases short and J 5 bases short, with 7 bases between. CDR3 size: 13 residues. CDR1 and CDR2 from the germline V gene are KGHSH and LQKENI. CDR3 region: CASSPPGGETQYF. For the CDR3, the DNA is TGTGCCAGCTCACCACCAGGCGGGGAGACCCAGTACTTC.

V is TRBV5-1 and J is TRBJ2-1; 9 bases are a match to TRBD2. The V segment lost 0 bases and the J segment 8 bases; nucleotides outside the gene matches: 6. CDR3 length: 15 residues. Germline V gene lookup returns CDR1 SGHRS and CDR2 YFSETQ. The CDR3 DNA reads TGCGCCAGCAGCTTGGGTGCGGGAGGGCCGCATGAGCAGTTCTTC. This gives the protein CASSLGAGGPHEQFF. The entire variable domain, with the rest obtained from reference TRBV5-1 and TRBJ2-1, is as follows: KAGVTQTPRYLIKTRGQQVTLSCSPISGHRSVSWYQQTPGQGLQFLFEYFSETQRNKGNFPGRFSGRQFSNSRSEMNVSTLELGDSALYLCASSLGAGGPHEQFFGPGTRLTVL.

This rearrangement joins TRBV27 to TRBJ2-1; 8 nucleotides match TRBD2. Germline V CDR1 and CDR2: MNHEY, SMNVEV (reference sequence). Trimming cost V 5 bases and J 4 bases; bases outside gene matches: 4. The CDR3 totals 14 residues. The CDR3 region is CASSTSGAYNEQFF. CDR3 DNA sequence: TGTGCCAGCAGTACTAGCGGAGCTTACAATGAGCAGTTCTTC.

J is TRBJ2-1 and V is TRBV4-1, with D maybe TRBD2 (6 bases). This CDR3 comprises 18 residues. Looked up from germline, CDR1 is MGHRA and CDR2 is YSYEKL. Deletions cut 4 bases from V and 9 bases from J, with 28 bases between. CDR3 sequence (DNA): TGCGCCAGCAGCCCCCTCGTAGGGCTGATTAGCGGAAAACTTGAGCAGTTCTTC. Translating gives CASSPLVGLISGKLEQFF.

The chain links TRBV27 to TRBJ2-7; tentatively, D is TRBD1 (5 bases). Looked up from germline, CDR1 is MNHEY and CDR2 is SMNVEV (reference sequence). Trimming removed 5 bases at V and 6 bases at J, with 14 bases between. The CDR3 consists of 13 residues. The CDR3 nucleotides are TGTGCCAGCAGTCCTCTAGGGGCCTGCGAGCAGTACTTC. This encodes CASSPLGACEQYF.

The chain joins TRBV19 to TRBJ2-5; 12 bases agree with TRBD1. The CDR3 has 16 residues. The ends lost 4 bases at V and 5 bases at J; junction bases unmatched: 8. The germline V gene has CDR1 LNHDA and CDR2 SQIVND (reference sequence). The CDR3 here is CASSKGDRGLGETQYF. Written as DNA, the CDR3 is TGTGCCAGTAGTAAGGGGGACAGGGGGCTTGGGGAGACCCAGTACTTC.

The gene calls are TRBV27 and TRBJ2-3; TRBD2 matches at 14 bases. V trimming: 8 bases; J trimming: 6 bases; junction bases outside the gene matches: 4. Per the germline V gene, CDR1 is MNHEY and CDR2 is SMNVEV (reference sequence). CDR3 length: 14 residues. The CDR3 region has the DNA TGTGCCAGCGGATGGACTAGCGGGAGGGATACGCAGTATTTT. As protein: CASGWTSGRDTQYF.

This clone was observed a single time. The genes are TRBV6-1 and TRBJ2-7; 7 bases line up with TRBD2. The germline gives CDR1 MNHNS, CDR2 SASEGT. CDR3 length: 15 residues. V lost 6 bases to trimming and J lost 3 bases; unmatched junction nucleotides: 11. The CDR3 loop is CASSSGAGPYYEQYF. CDR3 DNA sequence: TGTGCCAGCAGCTCCGGAGCGGGACCGTACTACGAGCAGTACTTC.

V usage is TRBV5-1 and J usage is TRBJ2-5; perhaps TRBD2 as D (6 bases). The end of the DNA aligns better with TRBJ2-7, so the J call may be wrong. This CDR3 has 16 residues. In germline, CDR1 is SGHRS, CDR2 YFSETQ. The CDR3 coding sequence is TGCGCCAGCAGGGAGACTAGTCCACGTGAAAACTACGAGCAGTACTTC. This codes for CASRETSPRENYEQYF.

The rearrangement joins TRBV7-6 to TRBJ2-1; 7 nucleotides align to TRBD1. The CDR3 covers 14 residues. The V and J ends lost 5 bases and 8 bases, in that order; junction bases with no gene match: 9. From germline, CDR1 is SGHVS and CDR2 FNYEAQ. The CDR3 nucleotides read TGTGCCAGCAGCAGCTACAGGGGTTGGGATGAGCAGTTCTTC. It encodes CASSSYRGWDEQFF.

Note on this clone: At one boundary the junction diverges from the germline segment, which might be a read error. The rearrangement joins TRBV7-2 to TRBJ2-7, with D tentatively TRBD2 (5 bases). CDR1 SGHTA and CDR2 FQGNSA come from the germline V gene. This CDR3 region has 14 residues. The CDR3 region has the DNA TGTGCCAGCAGCTTAACCCTAGCCACCAATATCGGCCACTTC. It translates to CASSLTLATNIGHF.

This clone came up a few times. The chain uses TRBV5-6 and TRBJ1-5, with D uncertain. The V end was cut by 4 bases, the J end by 6 bases, with 14 bases between. The CDR3 is 14 amino acids. In germline, CDR1 is SGHDT, CDR2 YYEEEE. This CDR3 reads CASSPSSGVQPQHF. CDR3 sequence (DNA): TGTGCCAGCAGCCCGAGTTCTGGAGTTCAGCCCCAGCATTTT.

This clone was detected once. V gene TRBV6-6 combines with J gene TRBJ1-1, with D possibly matching TRBD1 (6 bases). V lost 6 bases to trimming and J lost 6 bases, with 8 bases between them. Germline V gives CDR1 MNHNY, CDR2 SVGAGI (reference sequence). The CDR3 spans 11 residues. The CDR3 loop reads CASSRGAEAFF. The CDR3 region has the DNA TGTGCCAGCAGCAGGGGCGCTGAAGCTTTCTTT.

This clone was recorded only once. The chain employs TRBV7-2 and TRBJ2-7, with TRBD1 matching 7 bases. V shed 0 bases, J shed 0 bases, and the junction held 5 bases outside the gene matches. Germline CDR1 SGHTA, CDR2 FQGNSA. This CDR3 has 16 residues. This chain's CDR3 is CASSLAWDRVSYEQYF. CDR3 DNA: TGTGCCAGCAGCTTAGCGTGGGACAGAGTCTCCTACGAGCAGTACTTC. The full variable domain, rest sourced from reference TRBV7-2 and TRBJ2-7, is GAGVSQSPSNKVTEKGKDVELRCDPISGHTALYWYRQSLGQGLEFLIYFQGNSAPDKSGLPSDRFSAERTGGSVSTLTIQRTQQEDSAVYLCASSLAWDRVSYEQYFGPGTRLTVT.

The gene calls are TRBV6-5 and TRBJ1-5, with a weak D call TRBD1 (6 bases). Germline V gene data show CDR1 as MNHEY and CDR2 as SVGAGI. This CDR3 is 14 amino acids long. V was pared by 5 bases and J by 1 base, with 9 bases between. CDR3 in DNA: TGTGCCAGCAGTATAGGACAGAGCAATCAGCCCCAGCATTTT. Its protein is CASSIGQSNQPQHF.

The rearrangement uses TRBV6-5 and TRBJ1-1; 7 nucleotides match TRBD1. J was trimmed by 5 bases and V by 4 bases; bases with no gene match: 10. The germline V gene encodes CDR1 MNHEY and CDR2 SVGAGI. The length of the CDR3 is 15 residues. DNA for the CDR3: TGTGCCAGCAGTTCAACAGGGGCGGGGGGGACTGAAGCTTTCTTT. Translated, it gives CASSSTGAGGTEAFF.

The table lists this clone with a few counts. This sequence joins TRBV7-2 and TRBJ2-5, with D possibly being TRBD1 (5 bases). The better agreement between TRBJ2-7 and the DNA end casts doubt on the J call. Germline CDR1 SGHTA, CDR2 FQGNSA. The CDR3 loop spans 12 amino acids. The CDR3 region is CASKDNSHEQYF. DNA of the CDR3: TGTGCCAGCAAGGACAATTCTCACGAGCAGTACTTC.

The V call is TRBV4-2, the J call TRBJ2-3; 12 nucleotides align to TRBD2. The V gene end was trimmed by 0 bases and the J gene end by 11 bases; junction bases not matched to a gene: 6. Germline loops: CDR1 LGHNA, CDR2 YNFKEQ. There are 15 residues in the CDR3. The CDR3 nucleotides are TGTGCCAGCAGCCAAGATCTGGCTAGCGGGAGGGTGCAGTATTTT. It translates to CASSQDLASGRVQYF.

This clone appeared a few times. The chain links TRBV5-1 to TRBJ1-2; TRBD1 matches 7 bases. CDR1 is SGHRS, CDR2 YFSETQ, per germline. The CDR3 totals 14 residues. Trimming cost V 4 bases and J 0 bases; bases outside gene matches: 3. In DNA, the CDR3 is TGCGCCAGCAGCCCCGGGACAGCTAACTATGGCTACACCTTC. Amino acid sequence: CASSPGTANYGYTF.

This clone was seen a handful of times. V gene TRBV15 combines with J gene TRBJ2-5; TRBD1 agrees at 8 bases. Germline CDR1 LNHNV, CDR2 YYDKDF (reference sequence). This CDR3 is 16 amino acids long. J gave up 5 bases and V 0 bases, and 8 bases lay outside the gene matches. CDR3 region: CATSREKGQGYETQYF. CDR3 bases: TGTGCCACCAGCAGAGAAAAAGGACAGGGTTACGAGACCCAGTACTTC.

This chain joins TRBV5-1 and TRBJ2-1, with D possibly matching TRBD2 (7 bases). Trimming removed 6 bases at V and 4 bases at J, with 17 bases between. Germline values: CDR1 SGHRS, CDR2 YFSETQ. The CDR3 is made up of 15 amino acids. DNA of the CDR3: TGCGCCAGCATGTCGACCGGGGGGCCGTACAATGAGCAGTTCTTC. This codes for CASMSTGGPYNEQFF.

V is TRBV4-3 and J is TRBJ1-1, with a weak D call TRBD1 (6 bases). This CDR3 has 14 amino acids. Trimming left V 0 bases short and J 4 bases short, with 9 bases between. CDR1 is LGHNA, CDR2 YSLEER, per germline. CDR3 in amino acids: CASSQEGARTEAFF. The CDR3 nucleotides are TGCGCCAGCAGCCAAGAGGGGGCGCGCACTGAAGCTTTCTTT.

This chain uses TRBV5-1 with TRBJ2-4, with 12 positions matching TRBD2. CDR1 SGHRS and CDR2 YFSETQ come from the germline V gene. The CDR3 runs 17 residues. The ends lost 1 base at V and 3 bases at J; junction bases unmatched: 5. The CDR3 nucleotides are TGCGCCAGCAGCTTGACGACTAGCGGGAGTGTCAAAAACATTCAGTACTTC. Its protein is CASSLTTSGSVKNIQYF.